This paragraph covers one T cell receptor (beta chain) sequence. Its cognate antigen is unknown. This sample is drawn from a study of cytomegalovirus exposure and HLA in healthy donors. General study findings and limits: Of the V segments, some could not be distinguished, including TRBV6-2 and TRBV6-3, and were excluded.

60 Vbeta and 13 Jbeta primers were used in PCR. Original methodology: Around 9.9 million shared chains were among the about 80 million unique TCR beta chains that a later analysis counted. TCRdb's copy holds only in-frame clones and misses some; the assay was immunoSEQ multiplex PCR. V and J calls and clone size follow that table, whereas D and trimming were derived from the DNA. The sample yields about 270,000 clones, just over 70% seen once. Nominally healthy donors were sampled, though unrecorded immune exposures were likely. The V end was cut by 6 bases, the J end by 3 bases, with 5 bases between. The germline V gene has CDR1 LNHDA and CDR2 SQIVND (reference sequence). The CDR3 length is 11 residues.

The sample comprised PBMCs. The chain has TRBV19 and TRBJ1-1; D call uncertain. This receptor was taken from a female donor in good health and CMV-seronegative. The CDR3 protein is CASRADTEAFF. The DNA of the CDR3 is TGTGCCAGTAGAGCGGACACTGAAGCTTTCTTT.